This passage covers 18 T cell receptor beta chains from one sample sequenced in a study of control samples from healthy donors and cancer patients. Clones were read by immunoSEQ multiplex PCR, and TCRdb kept only the in-frame ones, dropping some. Of 100,000 to 150,000 clones in the sample, roughly 90% were seen once. The sample taken for sequencing was blood. Every receptor here comes from a man aged 18 to 30 in good health.

The J gene is TRBJ2-1, the V gene TRBV30; D is perhaps TRBD1 (6 bases). Trimming shortened V by 1 base and J by 8 bases, and 18 bases separated the two germline ends. This CDR3 is 15 amino acids long. CDR1 and CDR2 from the germline V gene are GTSNPN and SVGIG (reference sequence). The CDR3 protein is CAWSDQFQGIHEQFF. The CDR3 nucleotides are TGTGCCTGGAGTGACCAATTTCAGGGGATCCATGAGCAGTTCTTC. The variable domain in full, with the rest retrieved from reference TRBV30 and TRBJ2-1, is SQTIHQWPATLVQPVGSPLSLECTVEGTSNPNLYWYRQAAGRGLQLLFYSVGIGQISSEVPQNLSASRPQDRQFILSSKKLLLSDSGFYLCAWSDQFQGIHEQFFGPGTRLTVL.

V and J are TRBV7-9 and TRBJ1-1; D remains ambiguous. Germline loops: CDR1 SEHNR, CDR2 FQNEAQ (reference sequence). V dropped 5 bases and J dropped 1 base, with 20 bases sitting between them. The CDR3 covers 17 residues. CDR3 region: CASSLPTKRPGNTEAFF. The CDR3 DNA is TGTGCCAGCAGCCTACCAACCAAAAGACCAGGGAACACTGAAGCTTTCTTT.

The rearrangement links TRBV9 to TRBJ1-5, with TRBD1 identical over 8 bases. The V segment lost 0 bases and the J segment 5 bases; nucleotides outside the gene matches: 4. Germline V gene data show CDR1 as SGDLS and CDR2 as YYNGEE. The CDR3 sequence is 15 residues long. The CDR3 reads CASSVAGQGDQPQHF. CDR3 sequence (DNA): TGTGCCAGCAGCGTAGCCGGACAGGGTGATCAGCCCCAGCATTTT. The whole variable domain, filled in from reference TRBV9 and TRBJ1-5, reads DSGVTQTPKHLITATGQRVTLRCSPRSGDLSVYWYQQSLDQGLQFLIQYYNGEERAKGNILERFSAQQFPDLHSELNLSSLELGDSALYFCASSVAGQGDQPQHFGDGTRLSIL.

The rearrangement joins TRBV27 to TRBJ2-1; D might be TRBD1 (5 bases). Germline CDR1 MNHEY, CDR2 SMNVEV (reference sequence). This CDR3 has 15 residues. Deletions cut 9 bases from V and 5 bases from J, with 20 bases between. The CDR3 nucleotides are TGTGCCAGGCCAGGGATGTGTGCTTCTGACAATGAGCAGTTCTTC. Amino acid sequence: CARPGMCASDNEQFF.

The V call is TRBV14, the J call TRBJ1-1; D is ambiguous. V was clipped by 2 bases and J by 0 bases, with 4 bases between them. CDR1 SGHDN and CDR2 FVKESK come from the germline V gene. This CDR3 is 13 amino acids long. The DNA for the CDR3 is TGTGCCAGCAGCCAACAGCTGAACACTGAAGCTTTCTTT. It codes for CASSQQLNTEAFF.

The V and J genes are TRBV18 and TRBJ1-1; D is perhaps TRBD1 (6 bases). Germline CDR1 is KGHSH and CDR2 is LQKENI. The CDR3 consists of 17 residues. V dropped 1 base and J dropped 1 base, with 16 bases sitting between them. This CDR3 is CASSPLWGLEENTEAFF. DNA of the CDR3: TGTGCCAGCTCACCACTTTGGGGGCTCGAGGAGAACACTGAAGCTTTCTTT.

The chain has TRBV6-2 or TRBV6-3 and TRBJ1-1, with a weak D call TRBD1 (5 bases). Germline V gene sequence: CDR1 MNHEY, CDR2 SVGEGT. With 0 bases removed from V and 0 bases from J, the gap between germline ends came to 11 bases. The CDR3 has 16 amino acids. DNA for the CDR3: TGTGCCAGCAGTTACTCGAAGCACAGGATGAACACTGAAGCTTTCTTT. Its translation is CASSYSKHRMNTEAFF.

Concerning this clone itself: Additional DNA sequences in this sample encode the identical CDR3. This chain links TRBV6-1 with TRBJ1-2; D is unclear. V lost 2 bases to trimming and J lost 5 bases, with 6 bases between them. The CDR3 has 12 amino acids. Germline lookup yields CDR1 MNHNS and CDR2 SASEGT. The CDR3 reads CASSELSYGYTF. The CDR3 coding sequence is TGTGCCAGCAGTGAATTGAGTTATGGCTACACCTTC.

The rearrangement uses TRBV7-2 and TRBJ2-7; D possibly matches TRBD1 or TRBD2 (5 bases each). The CDR3 consists of 13 residues. Trimming took off 5 bases at V and 10 bases at J, with 18 bases between the two ends. Germline V gene lookup returns CDR1 SGHTA and CDR2 FQGNSA. The CDR3: CASSLKGTGLQYF. CDR3 in DNA: TGTGCCAGCAGCCTGAAAGGGACGGGGTTACAGTACTTC.

This chain joins TRBV27 and TRBJ2-2, with D tentatively TRBD1 (6 bases). V lost 4 bases and J lost 0, with 15 bases in between. The V gene's germline CDR1 is MNHEY and CDR2 SMNVEV (reference sequence). CDR3 length equals 17 residues. In nucleotides, the CDR3 is TGTGCCAGCAGTTCTCTTTCCGGACAGACGAACACCGGGGAGCTGTTTTTT. Translating it yields CASSSLSGQTNTGELFF.

This clone appeared many times. J is TRBJ2-7 and V is TRBV3-1 (or the pseudogene TRBV3-2), with D possibly being TRBD1 (6 bases). Trimming cost V 4 bases and J 1 base, with 20 bases left between them. CDR3 size: 17 residues. The V gene's germline CDR1 is LGHDT and CDR2 YNNKEL (reference sequence). The CDR3 DNA follows: TGTGCCAGCAGCCGTGAGACAGGAGGAGCTGATTCCTACGAGCAGTACTTC. This encodes CASSRETGGADSYEQYF.

This chain joins TRBV7-9 and TRBJ2-1; tentative D call: TRBD2 (5 bases). The V end lost 5 bases, the J end lost 8 bases, and 16 bases lay between the germline ends. The length of the CDR3 is 14 residues. CDR1 is SEHNR, CDR2 FQNEAQ, per germline (reference sequence). CDR3 in DNA: TGTGCCAGCAGCCTTATCACTAGTGGCCATGAGCAGTTCTTC. Translation: CASSLITSGHEQFF.

V and J are TRBV25-1 and TRBJ2-7; 10 positions match TRBD2. V trimming: 4 bases; J trimming: 5 bases; junction bases outside the gene matches: 5. This CDR3 region has 14 residues. Germline CDR1 and CDR2: MGHDK and SYGVNS. The DNA for the CDR3 is TGTGCCAGCAGTGGGATAGCGGGAGGCCACGAGCAGTACTTC. Amino acids: CASSGIAGGHEQYF.

V gene TRBV5-4 combines with J gene TRBJ2-3; 12 nucleotides line up with TRBD2. The trim removed 1 base at V and 4 bases at J, leaving 13 bases unmatched. CDR1 SGHNT and CDR2 YYREEE come from the germline V gene (reference sequence). The CDR3 totals 19 residues. The CDR3 coding sequence is TGTGCCAGCAGCTTGCCGCTAGCGGGAGGGCCCGGTGCCGCAGATACGCAGTATTTT. It yields the protein CASSLPLAGGPGAADTQYF.

The gene calls are TRBV7-9 and TRBJ2-1; a possible D gene is TRBD2 (6 bases). V was shortened by 3 bases and J by 11 bases, with 14 bases between the two germline ends. The CDR3 is 13 amino acids. Per germline, CDR1 SEHNR and CDR2 FQNEAQ (reference sequence). CDR3: CASSFGTSAKQFF. DNA for the CDR3: TGTGCCAGCAGCTTTGGGACTTCCGCAAAGCAGTTCTTC.

The gene calls are TRBV6-5 and TRBJ1-1, with D perhaps matching TRBD1 (6 bases). CDR1 is MNHEY, CDR2 SVGAGI, per germline. The CDR3 sequence is 14 residues long. Trimming took 6 bases from V and 3 from J, leaving 14 bases between them. The CDR3 DNA reads TGTGCCAGCAGCCGGGGGGGGCAGGACACTGAAGCTTTCTTT. The encoded protein is CASSRGGQDTEAFF.

V usage is TRBV4-1 and J usage is TRBJ1-2, with TRBD1 matching 7 bases. CDR1 and CDR2 (germline): MGHRA, YSYEKL. The CDR3 covers 13 residues. After removal of 5 bases from V and 4 bases from J, the junction contained 4 bases not matched to a gene. CDR3 in DNA: TGCGCCAGCAGCACAGGGGCGGCCTATGGCTACACCTTC. Its translation: CASSTGAAYGYTF.

J is TRBJ1-1 and V is TRBV6-1, with a possible D match to TRBD1 (6 bases). Germline V lookup: CDR1 MNHNS, CDR2 SASEGT. The CDR3 is 16 residues long. V lost 2 bases and J lost 1, with 14 bases in between. The CDR3: CASSENPGHSNTEAFF. For the CDR3, the DNA is TGTGCCAGCAGTGAAAACCCGGGACATTCGAACACTGAAGCTTTCTTT.